This note documents a single TCR beta chain sequence. All enrollees were about 18 to 100 years old and from 20 to 30 US areas. Which cohort a participant joined came from the clinical history participants gave. This sample is drawn from a study of blood T cell repertoires in COVID-19. On the study more broadly: Whether acute or convalescent, the COVID-19 samples came from the United States, Italy and Spain. From T cells, B-cell-depleted T cells, or PBMCs came the material, which was cDNA or gDNA.

The assay was immunoSEQ multiplex PCR, and TCRdb's table has in-frame clones only and misses some. The sample consists of roughly 300,000 clones, approximately 86% of them appearing once. The specimen sequenced was PBMCs or T cells enriched from blood (not recorded which). The TCR was taken from a woman aged 40 to 50 with acute COVID-19.

The CDR3 loop reads CASSLNQGTTDTQYF. Written as DNA, the CDR3 is TGTGCCAGCAGCTTGAACCAGGGTACCACAGATACGCAGTATTTT. The chain uses TRBV5-6 and TRBJ2-3; a possible D gene is TRBD1 (5 bases). The CDR3 sequence is 15 residues long. Trimming stripped 1 base from V and 2 bases from J, with 11 bases between. The germline CDR1 and CDR2 sequences are SGHDT and YYEEEE.